The subject of this entry is one T cell receptor beta chain. All enrollees were about 18 to 100 years old and from under 25 US areas. Participants reported their clinical history, and cohort assignment relied on those reports. Authors' methods: Nucleated cell number was recorded as an estimate derived from reference gene primer amplification. Assay used: immunoSEQ multiplex PCR; TCRdb lists only in-frame clones, some missing. The V and J calls and clone size come from that table; D and trimming were worked out from the DNA. The sample consists of around 250,000 clones, roughly 90% of them appearing once. This specimen comes from a study of blood T cell repertoires in COVID-19. Study-level information: The United States, Italy and Spain provided the acute and convalescent COVID-19 samples.

The CDR3 runs to 13 residues. Germline V gene data show CDR1 as LGHNA and CDR2 as YSLEER. Losses at the gene ends were 3 bases for V and 3 bases for J; bases not matched to a gene: 0. This chain connects TRBV4-3 to TRBJ2-7; 9 nucleotides align to TRBD2. The specimen was PBMCs or T cells enriched from blood (not recorded which). The receptor comes from a young woman who had recovered from COVID-19. CDR3 in DNA: TGCGCCAGCAGCCAGACTAGCGGCTACGAGCAGTACTTC. It codes for CASSQTSGYEQYF.